This entry lists 25 T cell receptor beta chains sequenced from one sample in a study of cytomegalovirus exposure and HLA in healthy donors. Primers for the PCR totalled 60 Vbeta and 13 Jbeta. Using immunoSEQ multiplex PCR, the repertoire was profiled, and TCRdb retains in-frame clones only, with some absent. The table records 65,000 or so clones, 60% to 80% of them present only once. The sequenced sample was PBMCs. The source is a girl between 5 and 17 years old in good health and CMV-seropositive.

The chain has TRBV28 and TRBJ2-1, with no clear D. CDR3 length: 14 amino acids. CDR1 and CDR2 (germline): MDHEN, SYDVKM. The germline V and J ends were trimmed by 2 bases and 0 bases, with 5 bases remaining between them. Written as DNA, the CDR3 is TGTGCCAGCAGTTTACTGAGCTCCTACAATGAGCAGTTCTTC. Translated: CASSLLSSYNEQFF.

This chain joins TRBV10-2 and TRBJ1-2, with D perhaps matching TRBD1 (6 bases). V lost 3 bases to trimming and J lost 6 bases, with 17 bases between them. The CDR3 has 15 amino acids. Germline CDR1 reads WSHSY; CDR2 reads SAAADI. The CDR3 DNA reads TGCGCCAGCAGTGATTTACGGGGGGCTCCAGATGGCTACACCTTC. Protein sequence: CASSDLRGAPDGYTF.

The genes are TRBV5-4 and TRBJ2-3; D not certain. Trimming took off 0 bases at V and 0 bases at J, with 8 bases between the two ends. In germline, CDR1 is SGHNT, CDR2 YYREEE (reference sequence). There are 15 residues in the CDR3. CDR3 nucleotide sequence: TGTGCCAGCAGCTTGGACGGAGCTAGCACAGATACGCAGTATTTT. Its protein is CASSLDGASTDTQYF.

This clone occurred a few times. The chain carries TRBV11-3 and TRBJ2-1; the match to TRBD2 covers 13 bases. From germline, CDR1 is SGHNT and CDR2 YENEEA. Unmatched junction bases numbered 8, after V lost 5 bases and J lost 10 bases. The CDR3 is made up of 15 amino acids. In DNA, the CDR3 is TGTGCCAGCAGCGTCACTAGCGGGGGGGGCAGAGAGCAGTTCTTC. It codes for CASSVTSGGGREQFF.

This clone appeared a few times. The V gene is TRBV27, the J gene TRBJ1-2, with unresolved D. CDR1 and CDR2 from the germline V gene are MNHEY and SMNVEV (reference sequence). Trimming pared 3 bases from V and 1 base from J, leaving 6 bases between. This CDR3 has 13 residues. The DNA for the CDR3 is TGTGCCAGCAGTTTCCCTAATAACTATGGCTACACCTTC. Amino acid sequence: CASSFPNNYGYTF.

The rearrangement uses TRBV27 and TRBJ2-7; 7 bases are a match to TRBD1. From germline, CDR1 is MNHEY and CDR2 SMNVEV (reference sequence). V dropped 9 bases and J dropped 2; count of bases not matched to a gene: 7. The CDR3 is 13 amino acids. CDR3 in DNA: TGTGCCAGTACTCCCACAGGGGCCTACGAGCAGTACTTC. It encodes CASTPTGAYEQYF.

The genes are TRBV5-1 and TRBJ1-4, with TRBD1 matching 10 bases. The J segment lost 5 bases and the V segment lost 6 bases, leaving 4 bases of the junction unmatched. This CDR3 comprises 14 residues. Per germline, CDR1 SGHRS and CDR2 YFSETQ. The CDR3 bases are TGCGCCAGCACGGGACAGGGGATAAATGAAAAACTGTTTTTT. Encoded protein: CASTGQGINEKLFF.

The J gene is TRBJ2-7, the V gene TRBV28; 9 nucleotides match TRBD2. This CDR3 spans 15 amino acids. V gave up 5 bases and J gave up 4 bases; unmatched junction bases: 9. The germline V gene has CDR1 MDHEN and CDR2 SYDVKM. The CDR3 nucleotides are TGTGCCAGCAGTAAGAACACCGGACTAGCGTACGAGCAGTACTTC. This sequence encodes CASSKNTGLAYEQYF.

This clone was recorded only once. The V call is TRBV29-1, the J call TRBJ2-7, with D maybe TRBD1 (6 bases). CDR3 length: 12 residues. Germline V gene sequence: CDR1 SQVTM, CDR2 ANQGSEA. The V gene lost 4 bases and the J gene lost 3 bases, with 10 bases spanning the gap. CDR3 protein: CSVGGGGYEQYF. CDR3 nucleotide sequence: TGCAGCGTTGGAGGGGGTGGCTACGAGCAGTACTTC.

The chain combines TRBV6-5 with TRBJ1-1; no reliable D call. Trimming stripped 6 bases from V and 1 base from J, with 15 bases between. The CDR3 consists of 15 residues. Per germline, CDR1 MNHEY and CDR2 SVGAGI. The chain's CDR3 is CASSRPAGKNTEAFF. DNA for the CDR3: TGTGCCAGCAGCCGACCTGCGGGAAAGAACACTGAAGCTTTCTTT.

The chain is built from TRBV5-6 and TRBJ1-3, with D possibly being TRBD1 (6 bases). This CDR3 is built from 16 residues. V was shortened by 4 bases and J by 8 bases, with 22 bases between the two germline ends. Germline V gene sequence: CDR1 SGHDT, CDR2 YYEEEE. The CDR3 nucleotides read TGTGCCAGCAGCCGAACTCCGGGACACCGGGGAGACACCATATATTTT. Translation: CASSRTPGHRGDTIYF.

The count of this clone is one. This rearrangement joins TRBV7-9 to TRBJ2-1, with 8 bases matching TRBD1. The CDR3 extends over 16 amino acids. Germline lookup yields CDR1 SEHNR and CDR2 FQNEAQ (reference sequence). Trimming at V came to 1 base and at J to 1 base, leaving 3 bases not matched to a gene. In DNA, the CDR3 is TGTGCCAGCAGCTTAGGGCAGGGGGCGTCCTACAATGAGCAGTTCTTC. Its protein product is CASSLGQGASYNEQFF.

The rearrangement links TRBV7-2 to TRBJ1-4, with D tentatively TRBD1 (5 bases). The CDR3 is 14 residues long. Germline V CDR1 and CDR2: SGHTA, FQGNSA. Trimming cost V 1 base and J 8 bases, with 11 bases left between them. CDR3 sequence (DNA): TGTGCCAGCAGCTTAGTTAGGGGTGGAGAAAAACTGTTTTTT. Its protein is CASSLVRGGEKLFF. Filled out from reference TRBV7-2 and TRBJ1-4, the complete variable domain reads GAGVSQSPSNKVTEKGKDVELRCDPISGHTALYWYRQSLGQGLEFLIYFQGNSAPDKSGLPSDRFSAERTGGSVSTLTIQRTQQEDSAVYLCASSLVRGGEKLFFGSGTQLSVL.

The chain is built from TRBV2 and TRBJ1-2; D gene uncertain. In germline, CDR1 is SNHLY, CDR2 FYNNEI. CDR3 length: 12 residues. V was shortened by 8 bases and J by 3 bases, with 10 bases between the two germline ends. The CDR3 spells CASVGSHYGYTF. The DNA of the CDR3 is TGTGCCAGCGTTGGCAGTCACTATGGCTACACCTTC.

This clone appeared a few times. The chain links TRBV7-2 to TRBJ1-5; 7 bases are shared with TRBD1. The CDR3 consists of 14 residues. CDR1 is SGHTA, CDR2 FQGNSA, per germline. Losses at the gene ends were 4 bases for V and 9 bases for J; bases not matched to a gene: 9. CDR3 protein: CASSSDRDGRPQHF. The CDR3 nucleotides read TGTGCCAGCAGCTCCGACAGGGACGGGCGGCCCCAGCATTTT.

The chain is built from TRBV7-2 and TRBJ2-7; 13 bases fit TRBD2. CDR3 length: 15 residues. Trimming removed 5 bases from V and 6 bases from J; junction bases left unmatched: 7. In germline, CDR1 is SGHTA, CDR2 FQGNSA. CDR3 DNA: TGTGCCAGCAGCCCACCGGGACTAGCGGGACCCGAGCAGTACTTC. Residues: CASSPPGLAGPEQYF.

V is TRBV10-3 and J is TRBJ1-2; D unresolved. CDR1 and CDR2 from the germline V gene are ENHRY and SYGVKD. The CDR3 contains 15 residues. V lost 10 bases, J lost 0 bases, and 18 bases lay in between. The CDR3 spells CATVPRAEPNYGYTF. The CDR3, as DNA: TGTGCCACCGTCCCGAGGGCAGAACCTAACTATGGCTACACCTTC.

This chain connects TRBV4-1 to TRBJ2-3; 10 nucleotides match TRBD1. This CDR3 contains 16 residues. Germline lookup yields CDR1 MGHRA and CDR2 YSYEKL. Trimming removed 3 bases from V and 4 bases from J; junction bases left unmatched: 7. The CDR3 DNA sequence: TGCGCCAGCAGCCAGTCCCGGGACAGGGGCGCAGATACGCAGTATTTT. Translating gives CASSQSRDRGADTQYF.

Concerning this clone: The junction departs from the called germline gene at one end, perhaps through a read error. The chain joins TRBV6-1 to TRBJ2-2; 10 nucleotides match TRBD1. This CDR3 has 15 amino acids. Germline values: CDR1 MNHNS, CDR2 SASEGT. CDR3 region: CASSEGTGAAGELFF. The CDR3 DNA sequence: TGTGCCAGCAGCGAAGGGACAGGGGCGGCCGGGGAGCTGTTTTTT.

The genes are TRBV5-1 and TRBJ1-4; maybe TRBD1 (6 bases). CDR1 and CDR2 from the germline V gene are SGHRS and YFSETQ. The CDR3 contains 14 residues. V was pared by 2 bases and J by 3 bases, with 8 bases between. The CDR3 DNA reads as TGCGCCAGCAGCTTCGGACAGCCTAATGAAAAACTGTTTTTT. It specifies CASSFGQPNEKLFF.

The chain employs TRBV30 and TRBJ1-6; TRBD1 matches at 7 bases. This CDR3 is built from 12 residues. Germline CDR1 reads GTSNPN; CDR2 reads SVGIG (reference sequence). The CDR3 DNA is TGTGCTCTAAGGGGGCGGAATTCACCCCTCCACTTT. Its translation is CALRGRNSPLHF.

The chain has TRBV29-1 and TRBJ2-6, with TRBD1 matching over 9 bases. V trimming: 6 bases; J trimming: 3 bases; junction bases outside the gene matches: 6. CDR1 is SQVTM and CDR2 is ANQGSEA in the germline V gene. The CDR3 is made up of 15 amino acids. The CDR3 here is CSVTGGLGGANVLTF. The CDR3 coding sequence is TGCAGCGTAACAGGGGGCTTAGGTGGGGCCAACGTCCTGACTTTC.

In its sample, this clone was seen a few times. The chain is built from TRBV6-5 and TRBJ1-4; the match to TRBD1 covers 8 bases. V lost 4 bases and J lost 6; bases outside the gene matches: 4. CDR3 length: 14 residues. Germline V gives CDR1 MNHEY, CDR2 SVGAGI. The CDR3 nucleotides read TGTGCCAGCAGTTCCGGGACAGGTTATGAAAAACTGTTTTTT. This encodes CASSSGTGYEKLFF.

V gene TRBV5-6 combines with J gene TRBJ1-3; D may be TRBD1 (6 bases). Germline CDR1 SGHDT, CDR2 YYEEEE. The CDR3 contains 13 residues. V dropped 3 bases and J dropped 11 bases, with 15 bases sitting between them. The CDR3 loop is CASSSGTFSAIYF. The CDR3 DNA follows: TGTGCCAGCAGCTCAGGGACATTTAGCGCCATATATTTT.

The rearrangement joins TRBV4-1 to TRBJ2-1, with 9 bases lining up with TRBD2. This CDR3 region has 16 residues. CDR1 MGHRA and CDR2 YSYEKL come from the germline V gene. Unmatched junction bases numbered 7, after V lost 0 bases and J lost 7 bases. This CDR3 is CASSQDQTSGGNEQFF. The DNA for the CDR3 is TGCGCCAGCAGCCAAGATCAGACTAGCGGTGGGAATGAGCAGTTCTTC.